The clone carrying this T cell receptor beta chain was counted many times. Its matching antigen is unknown. Researchers took RNA transcripts and amplified the TCR beta CDR3 regions from them. A set of HTBI primers served as the primers for a first-round RT-PCR of the TCR CDR3. MiXCR was run by TCRdb on the multiplex PCR reads, yielding one entry per CDR3 protein. This table has 500,000 to 700,000 distinct CDR3 sequences, approximately 16% appearing once. This sample stems from a study of T cells in Graves' hyperthyroidism and ophthalmopathy. Study-wide points: Model predictions of ophthalmopathy came a median approximately 6.2 months before onset.

Researchers barred patients who had uncontrolled infection, other autoimmune disease, pregnancy or lactation. Germline CDR1 reads SGHVS; CDR2 reads FQNEAQ. The germline V and J ends were trimmed by 5 bases and 4 bases, with 13 bases remaining between them. The CDR3 is 14 amino acids. The sequence came from a woman between 18 and 29 years old with Graves' hyperthyroidism. Source material: blood. This chain joins TRBV7-8 and TRBJ2-3; D perhaps matches TRBD2 (5 bases). CDR3 nucleotide sequence: TGTGCCAGCAGCCTCCGGACTGGCGCAGATACGCAGTATTTT. Protein sequence: CASSLRTGADTQYF.